This T cell receptor (beta chain) was recorded in a study of neurological immune-mediated disorders. 5'RACE with 10-nucleotide random UMIs generated the cDNA. MiXCR, applied by TCRdb to the 5' RACE reads, yields one record per CDR3 protein. Among over 35,000 distinct CDR3 sequences listed, 3.5% to 4.5% were seen once. This clonotype was counted between two and nine times. The V and J ends lost 1 base and 5 bases respectively, with 11 bases between them. The length of the CDR3 is 14 residues. Germline V gene lookup returns CDR1 LGHNA and CDR2 YNFKEQ. The chain employs TRBV4-2 and TRBJ2-5; D ambiguous. The source material was PBMCs. This clonotype was sampled from a man aged 25 to 40 with multiple sclerosis. This CDR3 reads CASSQGFRAETQYF. CDR3 bases: TGTGCCAGCAGCCAAGGCTTTAGGGCGGAGACCCAGTACTTC.